Sequencing of this TCR beta chain was carried out in a study of T cell responses to AZD1222 COVID-19 vaccine. Study-level results: Samples come after the peak T cell response, not at day 14.

Germline V lookup: CDR1 SGHNT, CDR2 YYREEE (reference sequence). The CDR3 has 14 amino acids. The V gene lost 3 bases and the J gene lost 6 bases, with 13 bases spanning the gap. With regard to this clone: No antigen is known for it.

The table came from immunoSEQ multiplex PCR; TCRdb's copy has only in-frame clones and leaves some out. Of 120,000 or so clones listed, about 87% are singletons. V gene TRBV5-4 combines with J gene TRBJ2-1, with a possible D match to TRBD2 (6 bases). This TCR was sampled from an adult in good health. The input for sequencing was peripheral blood, taken on day 0 of AZD1222 vaccination. CDR3 loop: CASSSPGLTNEQFF. The CDR3 nucleotides are TGTGCCAGCAGCTCCCCGGGACTTACCAATGAGCAGTTCTTC.